These 13 T cell receptor beta chains were all obtained from the same sample, sequenced in a study of beta chain features in type 1 diabetes. Whole-study findings and limits: TCRB CDR3s from Type 1 diabetes patients were moderately but significantly shorter in all four CD4+ subsets.

Sequenced material consisted of expressed TCRB transcripts (all of the isolated RNA was reverse transcribed). Assay used: immunoSEQ multiplex PCR; TCRdb lists only in-frame clones, some missing. The sample lists about 650,000 clones, 9.5% to 15% occurring once. These receptors lack a known antigen. The sample taken for sequencing was naive CD4+ T cells from blood. All receptors derive from a man aged 25 to 45 with type 1 diabetes.

This sequence joins TRBV29-1 and TRBJ1-4; no clear D. The CDR3 runs 12 residues. Trimming removed 7 bases from V and 0 bases from J, with 6 bases in between. The V gene's germline CDR1 is SQVTM and CDR2 ANQGSEA. The CDR3 sequence: CSGQATNEKLFF. CDR3 nucleotide sequence: TGCAGCGGCCAGGCAACTAATGAAAAACTGTTTTTT.

A few counts support this clone. The V and J genes are TRBV4-3 and TRBJ1-5; D unresolved. CDR3 size: 13 residues. Germline V gene data show CDR1 as LGHNA and CDR2 as YSLEER. Trimming stripped 0 bases from V and 3 bases from J, with 3 bases between. Here the CDR3 reads CASSQDVNQPQHF. DNA for the CDR3: TGCGCCAGCAGCCAAGATGTCAATCAGCCCCAGCATTTT.

The rearrangement links TRBV30 to TRBJ1-2; D is perhaps TRBD1 (6 bases). V dropped 8 bases and J dropped 1 base, with 17 bases sitting between them. The CDR3 contains 14 residues. Germline CDR1 GTSNPN, CDR2 SVGIG (reference sequence). The CDR3 sequence is CARNPGDNNYGYTF. CDR3 DNA sequence: TGTGCCCGCAACCCAGGGGATAATAACTATGGCTACACCTTC.

This sequence joins TRBV10-2 and TRBJ1-1; possibly TRBD1 for D (5 bases). Looked up from germline, CDR1 is WSHSY and CDR2 is SAAADI. V lost 5 bases, J lost 5 bases, and 12 bases lay in between. The CDR3 covers 13 residues. The CDR3 region has the DNA TGCGCCAGCAGTAACCTCCAGGGTACTGAAGCTTTCTTT. It codes for CASSNLQGTEAFF.

This chain links TRBV5-4 with TRBJ2-7, with D unclear. V shed 3 bases and J shed 0 bases, with 7 bases lying between them. This CDR3 is built from 13 residues. Germline V CDR1 and CDR2: SGHNT, YYREEE (reference sequence). The CDR3 spells CASSSRSSYEQYF. The CDR3 DNA follows: TGTGCCAGCAGCTCTCGTTCCTCCTACGAGCAGTACTTC.

As regards this clone: Just one base apart from a much larger clone, this may be a read error. The rearrangement joins TRBV30 to TRBJ2-7, with 7 positions matching TRBD1. This CDR3 is built from 13 residues. V lost 3 bases and J lost 4; bases outside the gene matches: 6. CDR1 GTSNPN and CDR2 SVGIG come from the germline V gene (reference sequence). DNA for the CDR3: TGTGCCTGGAGGCTCCTACAGGGGTACGAGCAGTACTTC. Translated, it gives CAWRLLQGYEQYF.

The chain recombines TRBV4-3 with TRBJ2-5; D is uncertain. Trimming cost V 1 base and J 3 bases, with 9 bases left between them. This CDR3 spans 14 amino acids. The germline gives CDR1 LGHNA, CDR2 YSLEER. This chain's CDR3 is CASSQALLEETQYF. CDR3 in DNA: TGCGCCAGCAGCCAAGCCCTACTGGAAGAGACCCAGTACTTC.

This clone was seen a few times. The V and J genes are TRBV4-1 and TRBJ2-1; 7 nucleotides agree with TRBD1. Germline V gives CDR1 MGHRA, CDR2 YSYEKL. The CDR3 is 16 amino acids. J lost 3 bases, V lost 0 bases, and 5 bases had no gene match. The CDR3 region is CASSQDLTGYYNEQFF. The CDR3 nucleotides read TGCGCCAGCAGCCAAGATCTGACAGGGTACTACAATGAGCAGTTCTTC.

This clone was detected a few times. V is TRBV5-8 and J is TRBJ1-5; D unclear. The CDR3 totals 14 residues. CDR1 SGHTS and CDR2 YDEGEE come from the germline V gene. V was clipped by 0 bases and J by 7 bases, with 11 bases between them. The CDR3 protein is CASSLAVREQPQHF. In nucleotides, the CDR3 is TGTGCCAGCAGCTTGGCGGTACGGGAGCAGCCCCAGCATTTT.

This chain joins TRBV25-1 and TRBJ1-3, with D possibly matching TRBD1 (5 bases). In germline, CDR1 is MGHDK, CDR2 SYGVNS. The CDR3 totals 16 residues. V lost 1 base and J lost 4, with 14 bases in between. In DNA, the CDR3 is TGTGCCAGCAGTGAATCTGGACGGAGGGGCGGAAACACCATATATTTT. Translating gives CASSESGRRGGNTIYF.

This clone was detected a few times. The rearrangement uses TRBV7-2 and TRBJ2-1; 8 positions match TRBD2. CDR3 length: 13 amino acids. V shed 5 bases and J 8 bases; nucleotides not matched to a gene: 5. The germline V gene has CDR1 SGHTA and CDR2 FQGNSA. CDR3 residues: CASSPGRVDEQFF. The CDR3, as DNA: TGTGCCAGCAGCCCCGGGAGGGTGGATGAGCAGTTCTTC.

This clone was observed a handful of times. This chain uses TRBV28 with TRBJ1-5, with D perhaps TRBD1 (5 bases). The CDR3 has 14 amino acids. Per germline, CDR1 MDHEN and CDR2 SYDVKM. V lost 9 bases and J 5 bases, leaving 17 bases between the germline ends. CDR3: CASVTGQDDQPQHF. CDR3 coding DNA: TGTGCCAGTGTAACAGGTCAGGATGATCAGCCCCAGCATTTT.

The genes are TRBV29-1 and TRBJ2-5; a possible D gene is TRBD2 (5 bases). The V end lost 1 base, the J end lost 6 bases, and 12 bases lay between the germline ends. Germline values: CDR1 SQVTM, CDR2 ANQGSEA. The CDR3 covers 13 residues. CDR3 bases: TGCAGCGTTGAAGTTCGGGGTACCAAGACCCAGTACTTC. Translation gives CSVEVRGTKTQYF.